This T cell receptor (beta chain) is drawn from a study of T-cell reconstitution after alpha-beta-depleted transplantation in children. The TCRbeta library was prepared with unique molecular identifiers. One entry per CDR3 protein, called by TCRdb with MiXCR from the PCR reads. Altogether 330,000 or so distinct CDR3 sequences are present, around 10% being singletons, with the ten largest covering 2% to 3%. CDR1 and CDR2 (germline): SNHLY, FYNNEI. This CDR3 contains 15 residues. Trimming took 8 bases from V and 3 from J, leaving 19 bases between them. Material: PBMCs from the stem cell graft donor, obtained from the stem cell graft. The V gene is TRBV2, the J gene TRBJ1-1, with a possible D match to TRBD1 (6 bases). The source is a human donor who donated a stem cell graft to a child with acute lymphoblastic leukemia. CDR3 in amino acids: CASSERGQVYTEAFF. In DNA form, the CDR3 reads TGTGCCAGCTCCGAACGGGGACAAGTTTACACTGAAGCTTTCTTT.